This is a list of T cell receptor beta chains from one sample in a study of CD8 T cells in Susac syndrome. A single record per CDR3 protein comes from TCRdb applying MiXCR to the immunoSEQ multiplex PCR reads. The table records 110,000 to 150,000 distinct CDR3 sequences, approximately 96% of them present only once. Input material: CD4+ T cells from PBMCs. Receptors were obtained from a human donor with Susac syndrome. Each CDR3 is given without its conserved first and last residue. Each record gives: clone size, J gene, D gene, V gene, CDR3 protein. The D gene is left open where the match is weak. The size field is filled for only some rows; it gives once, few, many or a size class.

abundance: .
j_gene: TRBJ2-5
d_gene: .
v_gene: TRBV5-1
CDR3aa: ASSLGFPGETQY

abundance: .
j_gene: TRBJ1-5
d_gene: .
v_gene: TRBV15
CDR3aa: ATSRLQGGRQPQH

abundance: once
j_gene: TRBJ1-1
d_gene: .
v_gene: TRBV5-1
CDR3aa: ASSFEQGRTEAF

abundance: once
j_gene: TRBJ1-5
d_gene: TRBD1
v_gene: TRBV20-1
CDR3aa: SARVGQRGNQPQH

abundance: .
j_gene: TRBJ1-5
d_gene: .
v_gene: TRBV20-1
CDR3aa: SARDHGNQPQH

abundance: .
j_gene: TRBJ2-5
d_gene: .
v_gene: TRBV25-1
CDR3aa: ASAREQETQY

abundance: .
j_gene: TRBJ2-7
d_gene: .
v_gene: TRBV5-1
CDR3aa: ASSLDVSFYEQY

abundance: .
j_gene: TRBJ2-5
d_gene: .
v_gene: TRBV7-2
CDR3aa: ASSFHSGSTQY

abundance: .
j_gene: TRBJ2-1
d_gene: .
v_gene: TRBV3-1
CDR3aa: ASSPGTAGWI

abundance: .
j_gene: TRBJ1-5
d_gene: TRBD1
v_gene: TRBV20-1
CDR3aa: SASYLDRGGQPQH

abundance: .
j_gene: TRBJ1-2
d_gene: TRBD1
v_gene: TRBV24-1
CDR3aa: ATSDARGTDSGYT

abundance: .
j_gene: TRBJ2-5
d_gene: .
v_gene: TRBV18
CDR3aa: ASSPRDSETQY

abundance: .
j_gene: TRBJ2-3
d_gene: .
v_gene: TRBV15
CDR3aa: ATSRDTPLRQDTDTQY

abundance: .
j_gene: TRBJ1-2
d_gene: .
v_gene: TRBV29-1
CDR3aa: SAPRARGGYT

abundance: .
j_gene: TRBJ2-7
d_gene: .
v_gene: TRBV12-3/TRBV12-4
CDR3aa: ASSYEQSFTEQY

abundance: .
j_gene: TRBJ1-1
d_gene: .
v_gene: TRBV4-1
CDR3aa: ASSQGLPGTEAF

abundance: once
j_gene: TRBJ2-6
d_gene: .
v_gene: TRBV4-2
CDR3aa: ASSQDVLSGANVLT

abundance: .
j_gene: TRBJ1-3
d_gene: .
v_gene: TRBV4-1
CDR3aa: ASSQGLARGGNTIY

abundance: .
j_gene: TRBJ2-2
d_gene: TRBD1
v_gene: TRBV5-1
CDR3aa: ASSLGQGSYTGELF

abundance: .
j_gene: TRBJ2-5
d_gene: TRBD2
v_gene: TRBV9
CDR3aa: ASSVGGRVSETQY

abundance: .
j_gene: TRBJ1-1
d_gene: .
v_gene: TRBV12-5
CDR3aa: ASGLQGANTEAF

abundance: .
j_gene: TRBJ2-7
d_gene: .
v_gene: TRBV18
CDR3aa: ASSPGTDRSYEQY

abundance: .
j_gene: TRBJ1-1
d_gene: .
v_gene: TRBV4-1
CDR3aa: ASSQLGHPPTEAF